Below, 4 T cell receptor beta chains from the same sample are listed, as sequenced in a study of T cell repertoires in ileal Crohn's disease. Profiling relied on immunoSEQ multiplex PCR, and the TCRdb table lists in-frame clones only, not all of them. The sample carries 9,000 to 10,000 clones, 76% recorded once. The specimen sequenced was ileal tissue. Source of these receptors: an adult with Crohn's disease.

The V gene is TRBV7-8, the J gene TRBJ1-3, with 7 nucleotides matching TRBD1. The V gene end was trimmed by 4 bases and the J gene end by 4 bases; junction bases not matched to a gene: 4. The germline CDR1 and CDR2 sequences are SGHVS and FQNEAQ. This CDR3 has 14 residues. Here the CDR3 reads CASSSTGVGNTIYF. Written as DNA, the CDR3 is TGTGCCAGCAGCTCCACAGGGGTGGGAAACACCATATATTTT.

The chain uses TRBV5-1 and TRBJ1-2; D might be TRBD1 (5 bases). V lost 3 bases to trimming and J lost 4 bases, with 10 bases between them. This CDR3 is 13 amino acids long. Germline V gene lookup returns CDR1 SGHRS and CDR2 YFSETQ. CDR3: CASSSSTAYGYTF. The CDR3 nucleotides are TGCGCCAGCAGCTCCTCGACAGCCTATGGCTACACCTTC.

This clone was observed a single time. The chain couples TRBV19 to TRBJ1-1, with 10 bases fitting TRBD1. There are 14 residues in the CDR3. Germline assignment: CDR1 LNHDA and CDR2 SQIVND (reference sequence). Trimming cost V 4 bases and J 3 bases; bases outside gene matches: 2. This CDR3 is CASSRGTGDTEAFF. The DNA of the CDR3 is TGTGCCAGTAGTAGGGGGACAGGGGACACTGAAGCTTTCTTT. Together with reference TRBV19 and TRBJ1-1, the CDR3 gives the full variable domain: DGGITQSPKYLFRKEGQNVTLSCEQNLNHDAMYWYRQDPGQGLRLIYYSQIVNDFQKGDIAEGYSVSREKKESFPLTVTSAQKNPTAFYLCASSRGTGDTEAFFGQGTRLTVV.

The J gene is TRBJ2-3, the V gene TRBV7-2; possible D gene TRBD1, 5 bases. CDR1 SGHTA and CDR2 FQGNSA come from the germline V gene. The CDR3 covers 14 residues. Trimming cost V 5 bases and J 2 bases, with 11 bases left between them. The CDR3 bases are TGTGCCAGCAGCCCCCCAGGGTACACAGATACGCAGTATTTT. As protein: CASSPPGYTDTQYF.